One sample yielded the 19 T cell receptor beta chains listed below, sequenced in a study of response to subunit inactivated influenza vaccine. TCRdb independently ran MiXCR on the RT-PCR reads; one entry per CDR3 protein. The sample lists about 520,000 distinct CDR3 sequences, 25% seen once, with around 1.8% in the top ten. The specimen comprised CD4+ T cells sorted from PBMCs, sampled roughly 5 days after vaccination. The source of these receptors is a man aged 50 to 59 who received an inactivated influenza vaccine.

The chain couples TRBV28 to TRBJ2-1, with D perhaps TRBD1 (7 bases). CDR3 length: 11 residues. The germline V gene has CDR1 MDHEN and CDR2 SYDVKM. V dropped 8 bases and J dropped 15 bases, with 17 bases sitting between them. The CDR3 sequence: CASGRLGGRFF. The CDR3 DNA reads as TGTGCCAGCGGCAGACTAGGGGGCAGGTTCTTC.

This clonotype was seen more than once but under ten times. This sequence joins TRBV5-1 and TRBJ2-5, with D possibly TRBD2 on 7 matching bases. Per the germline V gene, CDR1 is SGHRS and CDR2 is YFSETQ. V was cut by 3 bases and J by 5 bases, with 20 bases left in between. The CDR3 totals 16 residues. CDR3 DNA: TGCGCCAGCAGCTCCACGACTGGGGGGGGCCGTGAGACCCAGTACTTC. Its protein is CASSSTTGGGRETQYF.

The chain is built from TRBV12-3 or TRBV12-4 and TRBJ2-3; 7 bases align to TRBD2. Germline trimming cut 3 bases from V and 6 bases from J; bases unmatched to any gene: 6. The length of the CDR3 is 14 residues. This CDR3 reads CASSFGGVVDTQYF. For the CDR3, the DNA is TGTGCCAGCAGTTTTGGGGGGGTAGTGGATACGCAGTATTTT.

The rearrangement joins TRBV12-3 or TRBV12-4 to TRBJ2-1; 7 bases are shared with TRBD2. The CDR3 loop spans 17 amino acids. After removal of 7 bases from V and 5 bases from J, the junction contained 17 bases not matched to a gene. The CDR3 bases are TGTGCCAGCACAGGGCGGGAGATTTTTTCTATAGACAATGAGCAGTTCTTC. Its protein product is CASTGREIFSIDNEQFF.

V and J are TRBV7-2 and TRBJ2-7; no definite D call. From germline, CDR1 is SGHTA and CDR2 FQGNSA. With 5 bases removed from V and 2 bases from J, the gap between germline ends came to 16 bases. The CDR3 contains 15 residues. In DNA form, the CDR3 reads TGTGCCAGCAGCCCCCGCTGGCTCAGCCCCTACGAGCAGTACTTC. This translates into CASSPRWLSPYEQYF.

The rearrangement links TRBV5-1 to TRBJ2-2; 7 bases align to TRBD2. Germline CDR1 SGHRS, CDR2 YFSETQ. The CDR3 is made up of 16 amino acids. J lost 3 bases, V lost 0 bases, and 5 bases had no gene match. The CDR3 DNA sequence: TGCGCCAGCAGCTTGGTAGCTAGCGGTTACACCGGGGAGCTGTTTTTT. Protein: CASSLVASGYTGELFF. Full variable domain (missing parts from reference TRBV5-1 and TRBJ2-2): KAGVTQTPRYLIKTRGQQVTLSCSPISGHRSVSWYQQTPGQGLQFLFEYFSETQRNKGNFPGRFSGRQFSNSRSEMNVSTLELGDSALYLCASSLVASGYTGELFFGEGSRLTVL.

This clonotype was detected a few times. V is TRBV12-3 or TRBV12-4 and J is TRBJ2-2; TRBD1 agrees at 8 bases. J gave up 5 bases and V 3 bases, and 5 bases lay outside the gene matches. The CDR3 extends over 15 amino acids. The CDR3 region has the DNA TGTGCCAGCAGTTTCGTCCAGGGGGCGACCGGGGAGCTGTTTTTT. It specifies CASSFVQGATGELFF.

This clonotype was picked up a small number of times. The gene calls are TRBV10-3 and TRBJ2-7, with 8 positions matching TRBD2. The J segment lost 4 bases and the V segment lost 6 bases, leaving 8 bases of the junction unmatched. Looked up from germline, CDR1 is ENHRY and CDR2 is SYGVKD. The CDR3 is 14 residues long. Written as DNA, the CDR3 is TGTGCCATCAGAAGAGCGGGAGCGAAATACGAGCAGTACTTC. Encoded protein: CAIRRAGAKYEQYF.

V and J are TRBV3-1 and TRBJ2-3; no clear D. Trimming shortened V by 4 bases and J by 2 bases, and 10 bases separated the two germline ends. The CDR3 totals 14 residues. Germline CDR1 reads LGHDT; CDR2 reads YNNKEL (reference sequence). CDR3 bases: TGTGCCAGCAGCCGAGATCCATACACAGATACGCAGTATTTT. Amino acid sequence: CASSRDPYTDTQYF.

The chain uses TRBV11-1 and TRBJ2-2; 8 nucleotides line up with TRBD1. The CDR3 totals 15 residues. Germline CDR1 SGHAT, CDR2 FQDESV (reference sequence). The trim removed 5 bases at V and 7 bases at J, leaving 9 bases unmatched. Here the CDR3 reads CASSLDRAQVGELFF. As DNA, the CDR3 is TGTGCCAGCAGCCTGGACAGGGCGCAGGTCGGGGAGCTGTTTTTT.

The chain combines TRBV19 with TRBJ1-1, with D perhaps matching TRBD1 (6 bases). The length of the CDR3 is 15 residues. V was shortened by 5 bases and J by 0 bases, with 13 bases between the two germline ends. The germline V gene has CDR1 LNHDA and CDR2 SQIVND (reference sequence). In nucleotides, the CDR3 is TGTGCCAGTAGTCCCACAAGGGGGATGAACACTGAAGCTTTCTTT. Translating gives CASSPTRGMNTEAFF.

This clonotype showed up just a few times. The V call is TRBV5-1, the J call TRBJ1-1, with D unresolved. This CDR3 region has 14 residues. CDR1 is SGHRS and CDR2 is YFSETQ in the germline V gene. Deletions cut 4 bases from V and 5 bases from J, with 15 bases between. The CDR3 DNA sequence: TGCGCCAGCAGCGTCGGAAACCTACAAACTGAAGCTTTCTTT. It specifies CASSVGNLQTEAFF.

The CDR3 DNA reads TGTGCCAGCAGCTTAGTTTTTAGCGGGAGGGGGGAGCAGTACTTC. The encoded protein is CASSLVFSGRGEQYF. The genes are TRBV7-2 and TRBJ2-7; 11 bases agree with TRBD2. The J segment lost 7 bases and the V segment lost 1 base, leaving 6 bases of the junction unmatched. The length of the CDR3 is 15 residues. In germline, CDR1 is SGHTA, CDR2 FQGNSA.

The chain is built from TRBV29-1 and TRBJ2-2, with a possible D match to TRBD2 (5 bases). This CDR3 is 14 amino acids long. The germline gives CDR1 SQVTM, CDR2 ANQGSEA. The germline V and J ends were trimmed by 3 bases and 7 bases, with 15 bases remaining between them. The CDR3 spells CSVDLSGTGGELFF. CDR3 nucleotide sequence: TGCAGCGTTGATCTCTCGGGAACGGGCGGGGAGCTGTTTTTT.

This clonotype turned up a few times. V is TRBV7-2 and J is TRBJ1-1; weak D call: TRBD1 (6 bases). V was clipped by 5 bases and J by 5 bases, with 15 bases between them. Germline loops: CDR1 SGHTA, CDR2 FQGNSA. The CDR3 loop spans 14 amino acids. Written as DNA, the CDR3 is TGTGCCAGCAGCGGACAGCAATCCGAGACTGAAGCTTTCTTT. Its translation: CASSGQQSETEAFF.

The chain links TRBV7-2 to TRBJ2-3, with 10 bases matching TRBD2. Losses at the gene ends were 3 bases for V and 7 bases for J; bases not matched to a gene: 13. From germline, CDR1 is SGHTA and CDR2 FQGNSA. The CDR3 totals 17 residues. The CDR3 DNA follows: TGTGCCAGCAGCTTCGGGGGTGGAGCGGGGGGGCTGAATACGCAGTATTTT. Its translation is CASSFGGGAGGLNTQYF.

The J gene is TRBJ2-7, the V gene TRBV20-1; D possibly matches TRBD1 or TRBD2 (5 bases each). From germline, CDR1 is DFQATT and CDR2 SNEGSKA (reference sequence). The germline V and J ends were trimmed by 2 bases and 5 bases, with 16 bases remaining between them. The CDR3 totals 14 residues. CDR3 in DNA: TGCAGTGCTAGAAGAAGAGGGACGGTAAACGAGCAGTACTTC. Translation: CSARRRGTVNEQYF.

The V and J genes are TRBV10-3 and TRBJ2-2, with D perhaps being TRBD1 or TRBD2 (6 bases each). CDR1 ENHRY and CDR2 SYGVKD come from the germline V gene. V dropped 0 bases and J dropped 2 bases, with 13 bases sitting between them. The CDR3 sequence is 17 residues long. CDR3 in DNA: TGTGCCATCAGTGAGTCGCTTTCGGGGGCTAACACCGGGGAGCTGTTTTTT. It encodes CAISESLSGANTGELFF.

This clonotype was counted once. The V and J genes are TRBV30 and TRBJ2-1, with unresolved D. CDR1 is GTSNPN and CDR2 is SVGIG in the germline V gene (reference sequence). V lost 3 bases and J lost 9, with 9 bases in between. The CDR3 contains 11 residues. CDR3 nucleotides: TGTGCCTGGAGGTACAGTGGTGAGCAGTTCTTC. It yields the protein CAWRYSGEQFF.